The 16 T cell receptor beta chains below all came from one sample that was sequenced in a study of CD8+ T cells in alopecia areata. RNA was isolated and reverse transcribed to cDNA, the sequencing template. Sequenced by immunoSEQ multiplex PCR; TCRdb stores in-frame clones only, minus some. The sample includes 120,000 to 150,000 clones, 87% of them seen just once. The sample in question was CD8+ T cells sorted from blood, obtained at week 0. All receptors derive from a human donor with alopecia areata.

The gene calls are TRBV15 and TRBJ2-7; D possibly matches TRBD1 or TRBD2 (5 bases each). This CDR3 comprises 11 residues. Trimming stripped 5 bases from V and 6 bases from J, with 8 bases between. The germline V gene has CDR1 LNHNV and CDR2 YYDKDF (reference sequence). The CDR3 sequence: CATSEGREQYF. The CDR3 nucleotides read TGTGCCACCAGCGAGGGGCGCGAGCAGTACTTC.

About this clone itself: Mismatch with germline at one junction end may stem from a read error. The V and J genes are TRBV4-1 and TRBJ1-1; D remains unclear. CDR1 and CDR2 from the germline V gene are MGHRA and YSYEKL. The CDR3 is 14 residues long. The CDR3 reads CASSQDPLKTEAFF. CDR3 bases: TGCGCCAGCAGCCAAGATCCACTGAAGACTGAAGCTTTCTTT.

The chain has TRBV5-4 and TRBJ2-3, with 8 bases lining up with TRBD2. CDR3 size: 17 residues. Germline lookup yields CDR1 SGHNT and CDR2 YYREEE (reference sequence). V lost 1 base and J lost 0; bases outside the gene matches: 7. The CDR3 DNA reads as TGTGCCAGCAGCTTGTCGGAGCGGGGGCTGAGCACAGATACGCAGTATTTT. It codes for CASSLSERGLSTDTQYF.

The chain recombines TRBV7-3 with TRBJ2-1, with 9 bases aligning to TRBD2. The V gene end was trimmed by 4 bases and the J gene end by 4 bases; junction bases not matched to a gene: 5. This CDR3 comprises 15 residues. Germline assignment: CDR1 SGHTA and CDR2 FQGTGA. CDR3 protein: CASSYRLADYNEQFF. CDR3 nucleotide sequence: TGTGCCAGCAGCTACAGACTAGCGGATTACAATGAGCAGTTCTTC. Filled out from reference TRBV7-3 and TRBJ2-1, the complete variable domain reads GAGVSQTPSNKVTEKGKYVELRCDPISGHTALYWYRQSLGQGPEFLIYFQGTGAADDSGLPNDRFFAVRPEGSVSTLKIQRTERGDSAVYLCASSYRLADYNEQFFGPGTRLTVL.

The V gene is TRBV10-1, the J gene TRBJ1-1, with D possibly matching TRBD1 (6 bases). Between the trimmed V and J ends, which lost 0 bases and 7 bases, there was a span of 27 bases. Germline V gives CDR1 WNHNN, CDR2 SYGVQD (reference sequence). The CDR3 runs to 19 residues. The CDR3 loop reads CASSESIYQSGAIRGEAFF. In DNA, the CDR3 is TGCGCCAGCAGTGAGTCCATCTACCAGTCGGGGGCTATCAGGGGTGAAGCTTTCTTT.

The gene calls are TRBV5-4 and TRBJ1-2; perhaps TRBD1 as D (5 bases). The V gene lost 7 bases and the J gene lost 4 bases, with 23 bases spanning the gap. Germline values: CDR1 SGHNT, CDR2 YYREEE (reference sequence). This CDR3 comprises 16 residues. The CDR3 DNA sequence: TGTGCCAGCTTGCCGGACGGGGGAGGGGACCTCTATGGCTACACCTTC. Its protein product is CASLPDGGGDLYGYTF.

The J gene is TRBJ2-7, the V gene TRBV5-5, with 9 positions matching TRBD1. The CDR3 spans 14 residues. Per germline, CDR1 SGHKS and CDR2 YYEKEE (reference sequence). The J segment lost 5 bases and the V segment lost 0 bases, leaving 3 bases of the junction unmatched. The CDR3 DNA reads TGTGCCAGCAGCTTGGGACAGGGGGTCGACGAGCAGTACTTC. It encodes CASSLGQGVDEQYF.

The chain has TRBV7-6 and TRBJ1-1; D is perhaps TRBD1 (5 bases). The CDR3 has 13 amino acids. CDR1 is SGHVS, CDR2 FNYEAQ, per germline. V dropped 4 bases and J dropped 10 bases, with 16 bases sitting between them. CDR3 nucleotides: TGTGCCAGCAGCTCGGGATTAGACAGTGGAGCTTTCTTT. Its protein is CASSSGLDSGAFF.

The J gene is TRBJ2-7, the V gene TRBV4-1, with unresolved D. V was clipped by 0 bases and J by 3 bases, with 9 bases between them. CDR1 and CDR2 (germline): MGHRA, YSYEKL. CDR3 length: 14 residues. DNA for the CDR3: TGCGCCAGCAGCCAAGAAACCCCTGGCTACGAGCAGTACTTC. This gives the protein CASSQETPGYEQYF.

This rearrangement joins TRBV29-1 to TRBJ1-1; D gene unclear. Germline lookup yields CDR1 SQVTM and CDR2 ANQGSEA. Trimming took 3 bases from V and 6 from J, leaving 5 bases between them. This CDR3 is 10 amino acids long. CDR3 sequence (DNA): TGCAGCGTTGATCTGGCTGAAGCTTTCTTT. It encodes CSVDLAEAFF.

CDR3 nucleotide sequence: TGTGCCAGCACCCTGGCGGGGGCGGACTACGAGCAGTACTTC. Amino acids: CASTLAGADYEQYF. V usage is TRBV11-3 and J usage is TRBJ2-7; D is perhaps TRBD2 (7 bases). The germline CDR1 and CDR2 sequences are SGHNT and YENEEA. V shed 7 bases and J shed 3 bases, with 16 bases lying between them. The CDR3 consists of 14 residues.

Here the CDR3 reads CASSQDTGRASYNEQFF. CDR3 nucleotide sequence: TGCGCCAGCAGCCAAGACACCGGGAGGGCGTCCTACAATGAGCAGTTCTTC. The chain carries TRBV4-1 and TRBJ2-1, with TRBD2 identical over 8 bases. Germline CDR1 MGHRA, CDR2 YSYEKL. Trimming removed 0 bases from V and 1 base from J; junction bases left unmatched: 5. The CDR3 runs to 17 residues.

The chain uses TRBV6-1 and TRBJ2-5; D could derive from TRBD1 or TRBD2 (5 bases each). The CDR3 has 11 residues. The germline gives CDR1 MNHNS, CDR2 SASEGT. Trimming cost V 8 bases and J 4 bases, with 8 bases left between them. In nucleotides, the CDR3 is TGTGCCAGCCCAGGGAGAGAGACCCAGTACTTC. Translating gives CASPGRETQYF.

V and J are TRBV7-6 and TRBJ2-7; D possibly corresponds to TRBD2 (6 bases). The germline gives CDR1 SGHVS, CDR2 FNYEAQ. The CDR3 has 15 residues. Trimming took 5 bases from V and 3 from J, leaving 17 bases between them. The CDR3 nucleotides are TGTGCCAGCAGCCAACGCGGGACGGACTTCTACGAGCAGTACTTC. It codes for CASSQRGTDFYEQYF.

V usage is TRBV29-1 and J usage is TRBJ2-7; TRBD2 matches at 10 bases. Per the germline V gene, CDR1 is SQVTM and CDR2 is ANQGSEA. Trimming cost V 7 bases and J 0 bases; bases outside gene matches: 9. The CDR3 is 15 residues long. The CDR3 here is CSGYGLAANSYEQYF. The DNA for the CDR3 is TGCAGCGGCTACGGACTAGCGGCTAACTCCTACGAGCAGTACTTC.

CDR3 DNA sequence: TGTGCCAGCAGGCAGGGAAACGGGGGCTACACCTTC. Its protein is CASRQGNGGYTF. This chain links TRBV27 with TRBJ1-2; maybe TRBD1 (5 bases). In germline, CDR1 is MNHEY, CDR2 SMNVEV (reference sequence). This CDR3 comprises 12 residues. V lost 6 bases and J lost 8, with 13 bases in between.